This paragraph covers one TCR beta chain sequence. Its target is not known. Expressed TCRB transcripts were sequenced because the isolated RNA had all been reverse transcribed beforehand. Libraries were prepared by immunoSEQ multiplex PCR; TCRdb keeps only in-frame clonotypes and omits some of them. Counted here are 300,000 to 400,000 clones, 9.6% occurring once; the ten biggest clones make up 0.45% to 0.65%. This sample is part of a study of beta chain features in type 1 diabetes. For the study at large: Patient and healthy donor groups were alike in age, gender and cell yields. The study's findings and limits: TCRB repertoires of naive, central memory and Treg cells appeared more similar among patients than among healthy donors. Among patients with Type 1 diabetes, TCRB CDR3s were moderately but significantly shorter in every one of the four CD4+ subsets. For cells with high TCR expression, cDNA sequencing could yield over-representation. Whether TCRB rearrangement is influenced by HLA type was left unresolved in this analysis.

The CDR3 consists of 13 residues. Trimming removed 3 bases at V and 1 base at J, with 8 bases between. In germline, CDR1 is SQVTM, CDR2 ANQGSEA. Sequencing was performed on central memory CD4+ T cells from blood. This TCR was recovered from a man aged 25 to 40 with type 1 diabetes. The chain uses TRBV29-1 and TRBJ2-3; tentatively, D is TRBD1 (5 bases). The CDR3: CSVEGQGTDTQYF. As DNA, the CDR3 is TGCAGCGTTGAGGGGCAGGGCACAGATACGCAGTATTTT.